The 7 T cell receptor beta chains below all came from one sample that was sequenced in a study of cytomegalovirus exposure and HLA in healthy donors. The PCR was carried out with 60 Vbeta primers and 13 Jbeta primers. Produced via immunoSEQ multiplex PCR; TCRdb's table is partial and in-frame only. In the table there are around 140,000 clones, 75% to 85% of which are singletons. The sequenced sample was PBMCs. The receptors derive from a male donor in good health and CMV-seronegative.

The V and J genes are TRBV5-1 and TRBJ2-1, with 7 bases identical to TRBD2. Unmatched junction bases numbered 5, after V lost 2 bases and J lost 0 bases. This CDR3 has 16 residues. Germline CDR1 is SGHRS and CDR2 is YFSETQ. CDR3 sequence (DNA): TGCGCCAGCAGCTTAAGTGGGGGGGGCTCCTACAATGAGCAGTTCTTC. Protein product: CASSLSGGGSYNEQFF.

The chain employs TRBV7-2 and TRBJ2-1; 9 positions match TRBD2. Trimming removed 0 bases from V and 8 bases from J; junction bases left unmatched: 8. Germline loops: CDR1 SGHTA, CDR2 FQGNSA. The CDR3 extends over 16 amino acids. CDR3 sequence (DNA): TGTGCCAGCAGCTTAGCTAGCGGGGGAACTAGGGATGAGCAGTTCTTC. The encoded protein is CASSLASGGTRDEQFF.

The V gene is TRBV19, the J gene TRBJ2-1, with 14 bases identical to TRBD2. The CDR3 has 15 amino acids. The germline V gene has CDR1 LNHDA and CDR2 SQIVND (reference sequence). With V trimmed by 1 base and J by 8 bases, 1 base remained unmatched. CDR3 sequence (DNA): TGTGCCAGTAGTATAGGGACTAGCGGGGGGTATGAGCAGTTCTTC. This codes for CASSIGTSGGYEQFF.

Worth noting for this clone: Distinct nucleotide sequences in the sample also encode this CDR3. The chain has TRBV7-2 and TRBJ2-1; the match to TRBD1 covers 7 bases. J gave up 0 bases and V 5 bases, and 1 base lay outside the gene matches. The CDR3 has 14 residues. From germline, CDR1 is SGHTA and CDR2 FQGNSA. CDR3 region: CASSRQGSYNEQFF. The CDR3 DNA reads TGTGCCAGCAGCCGACAGGGCTCCTACAATGAGCAGTTCTTC.

The chain uses TRBV1 and TRBJ2-3; the listed D gene, TRBD2, was not tested against the DNA. TRBV1 is flagged as a pseudogene. This CDR3 region has 18 residues. CDR3 protein: CTSSQGLAGGPCTDTQYF. CDR3 bases: TGCACCAGCAGCCAAGGGCTAGCGGGGGGGCCCTGCACAGATACGCAGTATTTT.

The chain recombines TRBV7-2 with TRBJ2-7, with D possibly being TRBD2 (6 bases). Trimming stripped 3 bases from V and 0 bases from J, with 9 bases between. There are 14 residues in the CDR3. Germline V gives CDR1 SGHTA, CDR2 FQGNSA. CDR3 in DNA: TGTGCCAGCAGCTTTAGGGACTCCTCCTACGAGCAGTACTTC. Protein: CASSFRDSSYEQYF.

The chain is built from TRBV5-1 and TRBJ2-5; TRBD1 is a possible D gene (5 bases). Trimming cost V 0 bases and J 2 bases, with 14 bases left between them. This CDR3 has 16 amino acids. Germline CDR1 and CDR2: SGHRS and YFSETQ. CDR3 amino acids: CASSLGVSRAQETQYF. The CDR3 nucleotides read TGCGCCAGCAGCTTGGGGGTAAGCAGGGCGCAAGAGACCCAGTACTTC.